The clone carrying this TCR beta chain has ten or more counts. Making TCR cDNA involved 5'RACE template switching, which added UMIs and a universal primer site. TCRdb fed the 5' RACE reads into MiXCR, producing one record per CDR3 protein. This sample has a few hundred thousand distinct CDR3 sequences, with approximately 5.2% found just once. This sample is drawn from a study of T cells after yellow fever vaccination. Study as a whole: Fractions with few cells were prepared using SMART-Seq v4 Ultra Low Input.

Germline loops: CDR1 SGHDT, CDR2 YYEEEE. CDR3 length: 13 residues. The V segment lost 0 bases and the J segment 6 bases; nucleotides outside the gene matches: 2. The specimen was CD4+ T cells sorted from PBMCs, collected on the day of the yellow fever booster vaccination. The source is a man aged 18-30 years who received the YFV17D yellow fever vaccine. This rearrangement joins TRBV5-6 to TRBJ1-2, with 7 bases identical to TRBD1. The CDR3 DNA reads as TGTGCCAGCAGCTTGGACAGGGGCGATGGCTACACCTTC. Translating gives CASSLDRGDGYTF.